The 18 T cell receptor beta chains below come from one sample, sequenced in a study of CD8 T cells in ankylosing spondylitis. TCRdb re-called the 5' RACE reads with MiXCR, one entry per CDR3 protein. The table lists 40,000 to 55,000 distinct CDR3 sequences, around 7.4% of them singletons. The sample consisted of blood, either unsorted or a sorted T cell fraction (not recorded which). These TCRs come from a female donor with ankylosing spondylitis or in good health (not recorded which).

Ten or more counts support this clonotype. The chain carries TRBV12-3 or TRBV12-4 and TRBJ2-3; possibly TRBD1 for D (6 bases). The CDR3 is 16 residues long. Trimming shortened V by 6 bases and J by 3 bases, and 19 bases separated the two germline ends. The CDR3 is CASRGSDRIVTDTQYF. In nucleotides, the CDR3 is TGTGCCAGCAGGGGGTCCGACAGGATTGTGACAGATACGCAGTATTTT.

This clonotype occurred many times. The chain employs TRBV9 and TRBJ1-5, with 7 bases identical to TRBD1. This CDR3 comprises 15 residues. CDR1 and CDR2 (germline): SGDLS, YYNGEE. V shed 4 bases, J shed 3 bases, and the junction held 7 bases outside the gene matches. The CDR3 reads CASSPTGKNNQPQHF. DNA of the CDR3: TGTGCCAGCAGCCCGACAGGGAAAAACAATCAGCCCCAGCATTTT.

This clonotype appeared many times. The chain joins TRBV10-3 to TRBJ2-1; TRBD2 matches at 14 bases. With V trimmed by 5 bases and J by 8 bases, 8 bases remained unmatched. Germline assignment: CDR1 ENHRY and CDR2 SYGVKD. CDR3 length: 16 residues. In DNA, the CDR3 is TGTGCCATCAGTTGGACTAGCGGGGGGCCTCGGGATGAGCAGTTCTTC. Translation gives CAISWTSGGPRDEQFF.

The rearrangement joins TRBV11-2 to TRBJ2-6, with D possibly being TRBD1 (6 bases). Germline V CDR1 and CDR2: SGHAT, FQNNGV. CDR3 length equals 18 residues. V was trimmed by 4 bases and J by 1 base, leaving 17 bases between them. The chain's CDR3 is CASSSKWRQGSGANVLTF. DNA of the CDR3: TGTGCCAGCAGCTCAAAGTGGCGGCAGGGGTCTGGGGCCAACGTCCTGACTTTC.

This clonotype was counted at least ten times. The chain combines TRBV19 with TRBJ2-1; 11 nucleotides align to TRBD2. This CDR3 region has 20 residues. Germline V CDR1 and CDR2: LNHDA, SQIVND (reference sequence). The junction had 11 bases not matched to a gene; V was cut back by 1 base and J by 0 bases. CDR3 nucleotides: TGTGCCAGTAGTATAGCACCTAGCGGGGGGTTCAAGAGCTCCTACAATGAGCAGTTCTTC. Its protein is CASSIAPSGGFKSSYNEQFF.

The table lists this clonotype with a few counts. The genes are TRBV7-9 and TRBJ2-7; D not resolved. V was shortened by 1 base and J by 2 bases, with 3 bases between the two germline ends. The CDR3 consists of 12 residues. CDR1 SEHNR and CDR2 FQNEAQ come from the germline V gene (reference sequence). CDR3 coding DNA: TGTGCCAGCAGCTTAGTGGCCTACGAGCAGTACTTC. Its translation: CASSLVAYEQYF.

This clonotype showed up many times. In DNA, the CDR3 is TGTGCCAGCAGTCCGACGTTGGGGGCCAACTATGGCTACACCTTC. Translation: CASSPTLGANYGYTF. This rearrangement joins TRBV6-1 to TRBJ1-2; a weak D match, TRBD1 (6 bases). V lost 5 bases, J lost 2 bases, and 15 bases lay in between. The germline V gene encodes CDR1 MNHNS and CDR2 SASEGT. This CDR3 has 15 amino acids.

This clonotype was counted many times. The rearrangement joins TRBV20-1 to TRBJ2-3, with D perhaps given as TRBD1 or TRBD2 (5 bases each). Germline CDR1 is DFQATT and CDR2 is SNEGSKA (reference sequence). This CDR3 is 15 amino acids long. Trimming stripped 5 bases from V and 0 bases from J, with 15 bases between. The CDR3 sequence: CSAETGTESTDTQYF. In DNA form, the CDR3 reads TGCAGTGCTGAGACCGGGACGGAAAGCACAGATACGCAGTATTTT.

A single count supports this clonotype. The germline gene is not matched at one end of the junction; a read error may be the cause. The chain is built from TRBV5-1 and TRBJ1-4, with a tentative D call TRBD1 (6 bases). Germline CDR1 SGHRS, CDR2 YFSETQ. The CDR3 is 16 residues long. Here the CDR3 reads CASSLPTGATNAKLFF. The CDR3 nucleotides read TGCGCCAGCAGCCTTCCCACGGGGGCTACTAATGCAAAACTGTTTTTT.

This clonotype was seen repeatedly, ten times or more. This chain links TRBV5-6 with TRBJ1-6; D may be TRBD1 (5 bases). Deletions cut 4 bases from V and 2 bases from J, with 13 bases between. Germline lookup yields CDR1 SGHDT and CDR2 YYEEEE. The CDR3 spans 16 residues. The CDR3 DNA sequence: TGTGCCAGCAGCCCGACGACAGTAACCTATAATTCACCCCTCCACTTT. Protein: CASSPTTVTYNSPLHF.

The V gene is TRBV18, the J gene TRBJ2-2; TRBD2 might be the D (5 bases). Germline CDR1 is KGHSH and CDR2 is LQKENI. The V and J ends lost 6 bases and 3 bases respectively, with 11 bases between them. CDR3 length equals 14 residues. The CDR3 loop is CASSPSEDTGELFF. For the CDR3, the DNA is TGTGCCAGCTCGCCTTCGGAGGACACCGGGGAGCTGTTTTTT.

The table lists this clonotype with many counts. The chain recombines TRBV5-5 with TRBJ1-1; no definite D call. V lost 5 bases and J 1 base, leaving 12 bases between the germline ends. This CDR3 is built from 14 residues. CDR1 and CDR2 (germline): SGHKS, YYEKEE (reference sequence). CDR3 coding DNA: TGTGCCAGCAGTCTAGGCCTAGCGAACACTGAAGCTTTCTTT. Translation gives CASSLGLANTEAFF.

This clonotype was seen a few times. The rearrangement links TRBV5-6 to TRBJ1-2; no definite D call. The length of the CDR3 is 15 residues. The ends were cut back, 4 bases at V and 1 base at J, with 14 bases in the middle. Germline lookup yields CDR1 SGHDT and CDR2 YYEEEE. As DNA, the CDR3 is TGTGCCAGCAGCCTCATAGACGGGGATAACTATGGCTACACCTTC. This sequence encodes CASSLIDGDNYGYTF.

The table lists this clonotype with many counts. This chain links TRBV27 with TRBJ1-6; D not resolved. The length of the CDR3 is 17 residues. Germline V gene lookup returns CDR1 MNHEY and CDR2 SMNVEV (reference sequence). With 3 bases removed from V and 0 bases from J, the gap between germline ends came to 12 bases. CDR3 in DNA: TGTGCCAGCAGTTTGAAGGGCCTGAGCTCCTATAATTCACCCCTCCACTTT. As protein: CASSLKGLSSYNSPLHF.

V usage is TRBV20-1 and J usage is TRBJ2-7, with TRBD2 as a possible D gene (6 bases). V was clipped by 5 bases and J by 3 bases, with 11 bases between them. CDR3 length: 12 amino acids. The germline CDR1 and CDR2 sequences are DFQATT and SNEGSKA (reference sequence). The CDR3 spells CSAGGTFYEQYF. The CDR3 DNA follows: TGCAGTGCTGGGGGGACTTTCTACGAGCAGTACTTC.

The chain is built from TRBV21-1 and TRBJ2-1; the DNA was not compared with TRBD1, the D call given in the table. TRBV21-1 is a pseudogene locus. The CDR3 is 14 amino acids. CDR3 in amino acids: CASSGGTGHNEQFF. The CDR3 nucleotides read TGTGCCAGCAGCGGCGGGACAGGGCACAATGAGCAGTTCTTC.

Ten or more counts support this clonotype. V is TRBV3-1 and J is TRBJ2-1; D is undetermined. CDR3 length: 12 amino acids. Trimming left V 1 base short and J 8 bases short, with 6 bases between. Germline values: CDR1 LGHDT, CDR2 YNNKEL (reference sequence). The CDR3 nucleotides read TGTGCCAGCAGCCAAGCCGGGTATGAGCAGTTCTTC. It translates to CASSQAGYEQFF.

V gene TRBV12-3 or TRBV12-4 combines with J gene TRBJ2-2; D is unclear. The CDR3 contains 15 residues. Between the trimmed V and J ends, which lost 7 bases and 2 bases, there was a span of 14 bases. CDR3 loop: CASTIHRINTGELFF. DNA for the CDR3: TGTGCCAGCACCATACATCGGATTAACACCGGGGAGCTGTTTTTT.